A selection of T cell receptor beta chains follows, all from one sample in a study of CD8 T cells in ankylosing spondylitis. TCRdb itself ran the 5' RACE reads through MiXCR, one entry per CDR3 protein. The sample holds roughly 40,000 distinct CDR3 sequences, around 10% seen once. Sequenced input: blood, either unsorted or a sorted T cell fraction (not recorded which). These receptors all stem from a male donor with ankylosing spondylitis or in good health (not recorded which). Each CDR3 is given with its conserved first and last residue. The order of the fields is clone size, V gene, D gene, J gene, CDR3 DNA, CDR3 protein. D genes are given only for firm matches. Not every row has a clone size; where given, it reads once, few, many or a size class.

>NA|TRBV29-1|NA|TRBJ2-6
TGCAGCGTGGTCCGCTCTGGGGCCAACGTCCTGACTTTC
CSVVRSGANVLTF
>many|TRBV7-9|NA|TRBJ2-1
TGTGCCAGCAGCCGAGGACTTCGGAACTACAATGAGCAGTTCTTC
CASSRGLRNYNEQFF
>few|TRBV28|TRBD1|TRBJ1-4
TGTGCCAGCAGTTCCCATACAGGGGGGGGTGAAAAACTGTTTTTT
CASSSHTGGGEKLFF
>few|TRBV6-4|NA|TRBJ1-2
TGTGCCAACCCGGACCTGTATGGCTACACCTTC
CANPDLYGYTF
>NA|TRBV7-2|NA|TRBJ2-5
TGTGCCAGCAGCTTAGGAGGCTTGGAGACCCAGTACTTC
CASSLGGLETQYF
>many|TRBV5-1|NA|TRBJ2-2
TGCGCCAGCAGCCCTGGAGACACCGGGGAGCTGTTTTTT
CASSPGDTGELFF
>few|TRBV3-1|NA|TRBJ1-1
TGTGCCAGCAGCCATTCGACAGCTGAAGCTTTCTTT
CASSHSTAEAFF
>many|TRBV12-3/TRBV12-4|TRBD1|TRBJ2-2
TGTGCCAGCAGTTCCATTACAGGGGGCAGCGGCGGGGAGCTGTTTTTT
CASSSITGGSGGELFF
>many|TRBV5-1|NA|TRBJ2-3
TGCGCCAGCAGCTTAGGGGTAGTAGTAACAGATACGCAGTATTTT
CASSLGVVVTDTQYF
>NA|TRBV2|TRBD1|TRBJ2-1
TGTGCCAGCAGGGAAGGGACAGGAGCCTACAATGAGCAGTTCTTC
CASREGTGAYNEQFF
>few|TRBV30|NA|TRBJ1-2
TGTGCCTGCTCCCTCATGGGGGTTAACTATGGCTACACCTTC
CACSLMGVNYGYTF
>many|TRBV12-3/TRBV12-4|TRBD2|TRBJ2-7
TGTGCCAGCCGTACTGGACTAGCGGATCGCGACTTCCACGAGCAGTACTTC
CASRTGLADRDFHEQYF
>many|TRBV5-1|NA|TRBJ1-2
TGCGCCAGCAGCTTACGACAGGATGTCAACTATGGCTACACCTTC
CASSLRQDVNYGYTF
>many|TRBV6-5|TRBD1|TRBJ2-3
TGTGCCAGCAGTTACCTCGACAGGGGGCGAGATACGCAGTATTTT
CASSYLDRGRDTQYF
>many|TRBV20-1|NA|TRBJ2-1
TGCAGTGCTATGCCCAGAGTGTTCTTC
CSAMPRVFF
>many|TRBV29-1|NA|TRBJ1-2
TGCAGCGCCTCACGCGGGGGTGATGGCTACACCTTC
CSASRGGDGYTF
>NA|TRBV6-5|NA|TRBJ1-5
TGTGCCAGCAGTTACTCGCGGAATCAGCCCCAGCATTTT
CASSYSRNQPQHF
>few|TRBV19|NA|TRBJ1-1
TGTGCCAGTAGCCCGAGCGGGGGAACTGAAGCTTTCTTT
CASSPSGGTEAFF
>many|TRBV2|TRBD2|TRBJ2-2
TGTGCCAGCAGTCTCCTAGCGGGGGGCTCGAGCACCGGGGAGCTGTTTTTT
CASSLLAGGSSTGELFF
>once|TRBV11-2|NA|TRBJ1-2
TGTGCCAGCAGCTTATCTTACCGTTCAACTAACTATGGCTACACCTTC
CASSLSYRSTNYGYTF
>many|TRBV27|NA|TRBJ1-2
TGTGCCAGCAGACCCGGCGTAGGGACTAACTATGGCTACACCTTC
CASRPGVGTNYGYTF
>few|TRBV28|TRBD1|TRBJ1-5
TGTGCCAGCAGTAGGACAGGAGTGAATCAGCCCCAGCATTTT
CASSRTGVNQPQHF
>few|TRBV7-2|NA|TRBJ1-5
TGTGCCAGCAGCTCTAGTGGTCAGCCCCAGCATTTT
CASSSSGQPQHF
>many|TRBV5-1|NA|TRBJ2-5
TGCGCCAGCGCCCCTAGGGACAAGGAGACCCAGTACTTC
CASAPRDKETQYF
>many|TRBV12-3/TRBV12-4|NA|TRBJ2-3
TGTGCCAGCAGTCCACTTGATACGCAGTATTTT
CASSPLDTQYF
>many|TRBV12-3/TRBV12-4|TRBD1|TRBJ1-1
TGTGCCAGCAGTAGGGGGCCCGGGGGCACGATCCATACGAAAGCTTTCTTT
CASSRGPGGTIHTKAFF
>many|TRBV5-1|TRBD2|TRBJ2-7
TGCGCCAGCAGCCTAGTCCCGGGACTAGCGGGGGTATCCTACGAGCAGTACTTC
CASSLVPGLAGVSYEQYF
>few|TRBV4-1|NA|TRBJ1-2
TGCGCCAGCAGCCAGGGAGGGACCGAGAGAAACTATGGCTACACCTTC
CASSQGGTERNYGYTF
>many|TRBV4-2|TRBD2|TRBJ2-1
TGTGCCAGCAGCCAAGAGCCTAGCGGGGGGTGGACCCGTACTTTTGGTGAGCAGTTCTTC
CASSQEPSGGWTRTFGEQFF
>many|TRBV5-1|NA|TRBJ2-5
TGCGCCAGCAGCCCCTCGACTCAGCAAGAGACCCAGTACTTC
CASSPSTQQETQYF
>NA|TRBV6-1|NA|TRBJ2-1
TGTGCCAGCAGCCGACAGTACAATGAGCAGTTCTTC
CASSRQYNEQFF
>few|TRBV12-5|NA|TRBJ2-7
TGTGCTAGTGGTTTGGCGGGGGGCGGTGACTACGAGCAGTACTTC
CASGLAGGGDYEQYF
>many|TRBV7-8|NA|TRBJ1-1
TGTGCCAGCAGCTTATCACGGGGGGACACTGAAGCTTTCTTT
CASSLSRGDTEAFF
>many|TRBV12-3/TRBV12-4|NA|TRBJ1-5
TGTGCCAGCAGTGCGCAGGGCCGAGGGGGGCCCCAGCATTTT
CASSAQGRGGPQHF
>many|TRBV7-6|NA|TRBJ1-5
TGTGCCAGCAGCTTAGGAGGGTACAATCAGCCCCAGCATTTT
CASSLGGYNQPQHF
>NA|TRBV27|NA|TRBJ1-2
TGTGCCAGCAGCCAGCACAGGGCCCTGGGCTATGGCTACACCTTC
CASSQHRALGYGYTF
>NA|TRBV7-6|NA|TRBJ1-1
TGTGCCAGCAGCTTAGGGATTACTAGTAGTCCGAACACTAAAGCTTTCTTT
CASSLGITSSPNTKAFF
>NA|TRBV7-2|TRBD2|TRBJ2-3
TGTGCCAGCAGCTTAGGGGCTAGCGGGGGGCTAGATACGCAGTATTTT
CASSLGASGGLDTQYF
>many|TRBV5-1|NA|TRBJ2-3
TGCGCCAGCAGCTTGGCCGTGGCAGGGAGCGTCTTAGATACGCAGTATTTT
CASSLAVAGSVLDTQYF
>many|TRBV7-6|NA|TRBJ2-7
TGTGCCAGCAGCTTAGGCGCGGCCATCGAGCAGTACTTC
CASSLGAAIEQYF
>many|TRBV4-2|NA|TRBJ1-5
TGTGCCAGCAGCCAAGACCCAGGGGTATTTCAGCCCCAGCATTTT
CASSQDPGVFQPQHF
>NA|TRBV5-1|TRBD1|TRBJ2-1
TGCGCCAGCAGCTTAGAACAGGGGCTGACGTACAATGAGCAGTTCTTC
CASSLEQGLTYNEQFF
>NA|TRBV5-1|NA|TRBJ2-7
TGCGCCAGCAGGAATAAGACGGGAATATATGGCGAGCAGTACTTC
CASRNKTGIYGEQYF
>few|TRBV4-1|TRBD2|TRBJ2-4
TGCGCCAGCAGCCAACTAGCGGGGGCCTGGGACATTCAGTACTTC
CASSQLAGAWDIQYF
>few|TRBV24-1|NA|TRBJ2-3
TGTGCCACCAGCCCCCGATCTACAGATACGCAGTATTTT
CATSPRSTDTQYF
>NA|TRBV29-1|TRBD1|TRBJ2-2
TGCAGCGTTGTACAGGGGGCGAACGGGGAGCTGTTTTTT
CSVVQGANGELFF
>many|TRBV9|NA|TRBJ2-3
TGTGCCAGCAGCGTAGGAGACCACACAGATACGCAGTATTTT
CASSVGDHTDTQYF